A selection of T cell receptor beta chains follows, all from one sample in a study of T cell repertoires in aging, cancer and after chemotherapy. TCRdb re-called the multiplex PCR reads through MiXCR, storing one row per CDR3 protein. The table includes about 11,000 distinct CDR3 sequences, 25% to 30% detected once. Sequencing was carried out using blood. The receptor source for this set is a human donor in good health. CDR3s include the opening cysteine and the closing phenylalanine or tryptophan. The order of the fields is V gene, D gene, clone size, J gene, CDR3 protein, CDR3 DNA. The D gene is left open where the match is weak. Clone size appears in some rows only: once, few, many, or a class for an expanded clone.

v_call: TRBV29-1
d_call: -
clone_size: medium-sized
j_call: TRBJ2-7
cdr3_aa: CSVGAPNREYF
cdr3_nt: TGCAGCGTCGGGGCCCCAAACAGGGAGTACTTC

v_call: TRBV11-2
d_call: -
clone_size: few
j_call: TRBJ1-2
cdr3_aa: CASSLLSGGGYTF
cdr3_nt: TGTGCCAGCAGCTTACTATCGGGGGGGGGCTACACCTTC

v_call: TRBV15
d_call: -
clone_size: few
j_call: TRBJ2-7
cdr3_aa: CATSPGSYYEQYF
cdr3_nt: TGTGCCACCAGTCCAGGCTCCTACTACGAGCAGTACTTC

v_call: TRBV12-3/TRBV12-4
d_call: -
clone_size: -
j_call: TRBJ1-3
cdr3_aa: CASSARGKAGNTIYF
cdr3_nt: TGTGCCAGCAGCGCACGGGGGAAGGCTGGAAACACCATATATTTT

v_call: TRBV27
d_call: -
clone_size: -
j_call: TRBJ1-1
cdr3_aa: CASGTARLGAEAFF
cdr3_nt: TGTGCCAGTGGCACAGCCCGTTTGGGGGCTGAAGCTTTCTTT

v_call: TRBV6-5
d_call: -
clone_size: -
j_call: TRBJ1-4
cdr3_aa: CASRPAGSAGFVLFF
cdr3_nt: TGTGCCAGCAGACCTGCCGGGTCAGCGGGATTTGTACTGTTTTTT

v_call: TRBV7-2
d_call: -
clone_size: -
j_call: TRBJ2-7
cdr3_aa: CASSFAPAREQYF
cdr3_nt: TGTGCCAGCAGCTTCGCCCCTGCTCGTGAGCAGTACTTC

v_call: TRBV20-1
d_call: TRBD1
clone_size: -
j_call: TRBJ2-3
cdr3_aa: CSAIRTGREDTQYF
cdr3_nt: TGCAGTGCTATCAGGACAGGTCGCGAAGATACGCAGTATTTT

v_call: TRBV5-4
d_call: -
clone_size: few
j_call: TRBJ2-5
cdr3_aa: CASSYGGRQETQYF
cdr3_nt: TGTGCCAGCAGTTACGGGGGGCGTCAAGAGACCCAGTACTTC

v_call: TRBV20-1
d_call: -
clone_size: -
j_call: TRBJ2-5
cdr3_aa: CSARGWDGLTQYF
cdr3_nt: TGCAGTGCTAGAGGCTGGGATGGGTTGACCCAGTACTTC

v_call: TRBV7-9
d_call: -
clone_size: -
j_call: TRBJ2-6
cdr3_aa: CASSSHRGTGANVLTF
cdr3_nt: TGTGCCAGCAGCTCCCACCGGGGGACTGGGGCCAACGTCCTGACTTTC